The clone carrying this TCR beta chain appeared once. Antigen unknown. These data are taken from a study of CD8+ T cells in alopecia areata. The wider study: Treated patients received oral tofacitinib, 5 to 10 mg twice daily. Points from the study as a whole: Affected scalp, especially in alopecia totalis/universalis, had a higher clonality than normal scalp did. Against the mouse data, patients shared TCRs less clearly, possibly for HLA reasons.

V was pared by 5 bases and J by 0 bases, with 13 bases between. Germline V gene data show CDR1 as SGHNT and CDR2 as YENEEA. This CDR3 is built from 15 residues. Sequencing templates came from extracted RNA that was reverse transcribed into cDNA. The protocol was immunoSEQ multiplex PCR, while the TCRdb copy is restricted to in-frame clones and leaves out a portion. The sample lists some 200,000 clones, approximately 59% seen once, with approximately 14% in the top ten. Sequenced material: CD4+ T cells sorted from blood, taken at week 0. The source of this sequence is a human donor with alopecia areata. This chain connects TRBV11-3 to TRBJ1-2; D gene uncertain. The CDR3: CASSPRQFPNYGYTF. The CDR3 coding sequence is TGTGCCAGCAGCCCTCGACAATTTCCTAACTATGGCTACACCTTC.